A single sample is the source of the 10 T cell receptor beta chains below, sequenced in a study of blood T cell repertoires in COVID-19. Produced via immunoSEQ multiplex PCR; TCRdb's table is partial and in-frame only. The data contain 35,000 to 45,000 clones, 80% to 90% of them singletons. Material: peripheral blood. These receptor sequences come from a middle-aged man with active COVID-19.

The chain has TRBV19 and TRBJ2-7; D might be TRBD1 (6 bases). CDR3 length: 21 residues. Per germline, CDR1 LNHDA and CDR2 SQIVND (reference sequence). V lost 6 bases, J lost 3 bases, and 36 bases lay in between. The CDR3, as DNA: TGTGCCAGTAGCTCCTTAGATCCGTCAGACATAGGATCACAGGGCGGCTACGAGCAGTACTTC. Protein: CASSSLDPSDIGSQGGYEQYF.

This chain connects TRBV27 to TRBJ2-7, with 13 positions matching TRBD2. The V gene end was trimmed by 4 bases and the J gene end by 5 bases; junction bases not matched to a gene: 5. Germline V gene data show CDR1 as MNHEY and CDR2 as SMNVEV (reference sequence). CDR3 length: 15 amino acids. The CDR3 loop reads CASSWTSGRGDEQYF. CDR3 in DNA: TGTGCCAGCAGTTGGACTAGCGGGAGAGGGGACGAGCAGTACTTC.

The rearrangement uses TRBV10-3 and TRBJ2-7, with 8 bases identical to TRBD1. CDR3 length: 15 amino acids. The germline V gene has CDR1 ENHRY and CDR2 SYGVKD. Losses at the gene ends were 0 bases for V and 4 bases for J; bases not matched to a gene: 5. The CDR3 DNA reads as TGTGCCATCAGTGAGTCGACAGGGGTACTATACGAGCAGTACTTC. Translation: CAISESTGVLYEQYF.

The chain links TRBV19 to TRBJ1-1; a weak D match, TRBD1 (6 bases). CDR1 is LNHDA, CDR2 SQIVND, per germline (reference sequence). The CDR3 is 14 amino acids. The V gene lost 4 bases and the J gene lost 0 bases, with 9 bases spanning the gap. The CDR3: CASSTTGVNTEAFF. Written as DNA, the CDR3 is TGTGCCAGTAGTACGACAGGCGTGAACACTGAAGCTTTCTTT.

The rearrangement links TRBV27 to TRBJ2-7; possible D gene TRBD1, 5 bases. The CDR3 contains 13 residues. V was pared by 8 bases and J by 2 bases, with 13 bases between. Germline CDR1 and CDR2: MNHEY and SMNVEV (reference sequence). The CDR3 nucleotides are TGTGCCAGCTCAGGGCGCGGAACCTACGAGCAGTACTTC. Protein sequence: CASSGRGTYEQYF.

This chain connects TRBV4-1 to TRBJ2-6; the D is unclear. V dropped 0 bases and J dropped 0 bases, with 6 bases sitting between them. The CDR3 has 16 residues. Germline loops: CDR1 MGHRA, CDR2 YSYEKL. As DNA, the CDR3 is TGCGCCAGCAGCCAAGAATTGGCCTCTGGGGCCAACGTCCTGACTTTC. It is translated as CASSQELASGANVLTF.

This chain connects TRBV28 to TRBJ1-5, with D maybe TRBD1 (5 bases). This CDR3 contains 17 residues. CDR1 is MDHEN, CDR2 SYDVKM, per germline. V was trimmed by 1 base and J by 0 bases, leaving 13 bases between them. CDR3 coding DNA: TGTGCCAGCAGTTTATATCACAGGTCCTATAGCAATCAGCCCCAGCATTTT. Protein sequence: CASSLYHRSYSNQPQHF. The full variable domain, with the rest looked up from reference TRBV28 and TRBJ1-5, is DVKVTQSSRYLVKRTGEKVFLECVQDMDHENMFWYRQDPGLGLRLIYFSYDVKMKEKGDIPEGYSVSREKKERFSLILESASTNQTSMYLCASSLYHRSYSNQPQHFGDGTRLSIL.

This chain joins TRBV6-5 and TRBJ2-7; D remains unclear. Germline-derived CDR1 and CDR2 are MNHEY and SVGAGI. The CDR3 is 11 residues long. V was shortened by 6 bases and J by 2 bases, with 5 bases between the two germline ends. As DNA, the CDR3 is TGTGCCAGCAGCCTTACCTACGAGCAGTACTTC. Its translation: CASSLTYEQYF.

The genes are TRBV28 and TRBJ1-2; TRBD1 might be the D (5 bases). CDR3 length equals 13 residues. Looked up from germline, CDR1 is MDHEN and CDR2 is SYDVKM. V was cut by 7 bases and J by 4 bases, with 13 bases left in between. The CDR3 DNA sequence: TGTGCCAGCACGACCGGGAGGGGCTATGGCTACACCTTC. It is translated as CASTTGRGYGYTF.

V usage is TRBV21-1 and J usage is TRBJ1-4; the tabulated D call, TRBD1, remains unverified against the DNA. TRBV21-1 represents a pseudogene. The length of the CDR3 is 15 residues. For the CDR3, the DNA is TGTGCCAGCAGCAAAGTGGGGCAGGCTAATGAAAAACTGTTTTTT. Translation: CASSKVGQANEKLFF.